These 18 T cell receptor beta chains originate from one sample sequenced in a study of T cells in narcolepsy. Assay: immunoSEQ multiplex PCR; the TCRdb copy retains only in-frame clones and omits some. This sample yields about 34,000 clones, of which roughly 80% are seen a single time; over 2% belongs to the top ten. The specimen sequenced was memory (CD45RA-) CD4+ T cells from blood. These receptors originate from a human donor in good health.

V and J are TRBV30 and TRBJ2-1; no firm D call. V dropped 3 bases and J dropped 8 bases, with 8 bases sitting between them. Per the germline V gene, CDR1 is GTSNPN and CDR2 is SVGIG (reference sequence). CDR3 size: 11 residues. The CDR3 is CAWRGRDEQFF. In DNA form, the CDR3 reads TGTGCCTGGAGAGGTCGAGATGAGCAGTTCTTC.

This clone was seen only once. The chain couples TRBV19 to TRBJ2-5; 9 bases map to TRBD1. The CDR3 totals 13 residues. The ends lost 9 bases at V and 5 bases at J; junction bases unmatched: 7. Germline V gene data show CDR1 as LNHDA and CDR2 as SQIVND (reference sequence). CDR3 coding DNA: TGTGCCAGCCGGGACAGGGTGGGGGAGACCCAGTACTTC. Its protein is CASRDRVGETQYF.

The V call is TRBV28, the J call TRBJ2-7; D perhaps matches TRBD1 (5 bases). The CDR3 contains 15 residues. Trimming cost V 5 bases and J 1 base, with 15 bases left between them. Per the germline V gene, CDR1 is MDHEN and CDR2 is SYDVKM. The CDR3 loop is CASSPPGLGSYEQYF. The CDR3 DNA reads as TGTGCCAGCAGTCCTCCAGGGTTAGGGTCCTACGAGCAGTACTTC.

V gene TRBV27 combines with J gene TRBJ2-5, with TRBD1 identical over 8 bases. The CDR3 spans 15 residues. Per the germline V gene, CDR1 is MNHEY and CDR2 is SMNVEV (reference sequence). The junction had 21 bases not matched to a gene; V was cut back by 10 bases and J by 11 bases. The CDR3 here is CATKTAGTGSTEQYF. The CDR3, as DNA: TGTGCCACTAAAACAGCCGGGACAGGATCTACAGAGCAGTACTTC.

The chain links TRBV7-6 to TRBJ2-7; 10 positions agree with TRBD1. With 5 bases clipped from V and 2 bases from J, the junction kept 3 bases outside the gene matches. The CDR3 totals 14 residues. CDR1 and CDR2 (germline): SGHVS, FNYEAQ. The CDR3 spells CASSLGTGAYEQYF. Written as DNA, the CDR3 is TGTGCCAGCAGCCTCGGGACAGGGGCCTACGAGCAGTACTTC. Full variable domain (rest looked up from reference TRBV7-6 and TRBJ2-7): GAGVSQSPRYKVTKRGQDVALRCDPISGHVSLYWYRQALGQGPEFLTYFNYEAQQDKSGLPNDRFSAERPEGSISTLTIQRTEQRDSAMYRCASSLGTGAYEQYFGPGTRLTVT.

V is TRBV10-3 and J is TRBJ2-4; TRBD2 agrees at 13 bases. The V gene's germline CDR1 is ENHRY and CDR2 SYGVKD. The junction had 2 bases not matched to a gene; V was cut back by 2 bases and J by 7 bases. The CDR3 extends over 15 amino acids. The CDR3 nucleotides are TGTGCCATCAGTGAGACGGGACTAGCGGGGAACATTCAGTACTTC. Residues: CAISETGLAGNIQYF.

J is TRBJ2-2 and V is TRBV15; 8 positions agree with TRBD2. The CDR3 runs to 16 residues. Germline lookup yields CDR1 LNHNV and CDR2 YYDKDF (reference sequence). The J segment lost 6 bases and the V segment lost 3 bases, leaving 9 bases of the junction unmatched. The CDR3, as DNA: TGTGCCACCAGCAGCAAGACTAGCGTCGGCTCCGGGGAGCTGTTTTTT. Encoded protein: CATSSKTSVGSGELFF.

This clone was seen once. This chain uses TRBV7-4 with TRBJ2-1, with D uncertain. CDR1 and CDR2 from the germline V gene are SGHVT and SQSDAQ. With 8 bases removed from V and 0 bases from J, the gap between germline ends came to 14 bases. The CDR3 spans 15 residues. The CDR3 spells CASPPRLSSYNEQFF. The DNA of the CDR3 is TGTGCCAGCCCCCCCCGGCTAAGCTCCTACAATGAGCAGTTCTTC.

This clone has just one count. This chain links TRBV6-1 with TRBJ1-5; a possible D gene is TRBD1 (6 bases). V shed 2 bases and J shed 1 base, with 12 bases lying between them. Germline lookup yields CDR1 MNHNS and CDR2 SASEGT. The length of the CDR3 is 16 residues. The CDR3 bases are TGTGCCAGCAGTGAAAGTAGGGGGTCGAGCAATCAGCCCCAGCATTTT. This codes for CASSESRGSSNQPQHF.

The chain combines TRBV2 with TRBJ1-1, with a possible D match to TRBD1 (6 bases). The CDR3 sequence is 14 residues long. Germline V gives CDR1 SNHLY, CDR2 FYNNEI. V lost 3 bases and J 6 bases, leaving 14 bases between the germline ends. CDR3 nucleotide sequence: TGTGCCAGCAGTGACCCCGGGACAAAAGCTGAAGCTTTCTTT. Protein sequence: CASSDPGTKAEAFF.

This rearrangement joins TRBV10-1 to TRBJ2-7, with TRBD1 matching over 7 bases. Losses at the gene ends were 4 bases for V and 5 bases for J; bases not matched to a gene: 5. Germline V gives CDR1 WNHNN, CDR2 SYGVQD (reference sequence). This CDR3 is built from 13 residues. The CDR3 protein is CASSVGGLNEQYF. The CDR3, as DNA: TGCGCCAGCAGTGTAGGGGGCTTAAACGAGCAGTACTTC.

The chain uses TRBV18 and TRBJ1-2; a weak D match, TRBD1 (5 bases). Trimming cost V 3 bases and J 0 bases, with 5 bases left between them. CDR1 is KGHSH, CDR2 LQKENI, per germline. The CDR3 totals 13 residues. The CDR3 nucleotides read TGTGCCAGCTCACCGGACACTAACTATGGCTACACCTTC. This translates into CASSPDTNYGYTF.

The chain couples TRBV7-9 to TRBJ2-3; D is uncertain. Per germline, CDR1 SEHNR and CDR2 FQNEAQ (reference sequence). V dropped 5 bases and J dropped 3 bases, with 3 bases sitting between them. This CDR3 spans 11 amino acids. The CDR3 sequence is CASSPTDTQYF. CDR3 DNA sequence: TGTGCCAGCAGCCCTACAGATACGCAGTATTTT.

The chain's CDR3 is CASMRSVVNEQFF. Written as DNA, the CDR3 is TGTGCCAGCATGAGAAGTGTAGTGAATGAGCAGTTCTTC. The V and J genes are TRBV6-5 and TRBJ2-1; D ambiguous. Per the germline V gene, CDR1 is MNHEY and CDR2 is SVGAGI. CDR3 size: 13 residues. The germline V and J ends were trimmed by 7 bases and 7 bases, with 14 bases remaining between them.

The chain carries TRBV6-4 and TRBJ2-3; TRBD2 matches 11 bases. This CDR3 is built from 16 residues. Per the germline V gene, CDR1 is MRHNA and CDR2 is SNTAGT. With V trimmed by 5 bases and J by 2 bases, 6 bases remained unmatched. The CDR3 nucleotides are TGTGCCAGCAGTCTTTTAGCGGGGGGGACCACAGATACGCAGTATTTT. Protein sequence: CASSLLAGGTTDTQYF.

Notes on this clone: The junction differs from germline at one of its ends, possibly a read error. This rearrangement joins TRBV11-3 to TRBJ2-1; 11 bases agree with TRBD2. Germline V gives CDR1 SGHNT, CDR2 YENEEA. The CDR3 spans 15 residues. CDR3 residues: CASSLAVLAGGPPIF. CDR3 coding DNA: TGTGCCAGCAGCTTAGCCGTCCTAGCGGGGGGCCCGCCGATCTTC.

The chain joins TRBV6-6 to TRBJ1-2; 7 bases fit TRBD1. With 2 bases clipped from V and 6 bases from J, the junction kept 0 bases outside the gene matches. The germline CDR1 and CDR2 sequences are MNHNY and SVGAGI (reference sequence). CDR3 length: 12 residues. CDR3 residues: CASSYTGDGYTF. Here the CDR3 DNA reads TGTGCCAGCAGTTACACAGGGGATGGCTACACCTTC.

Only a few counts were recorded for this clone. V and J are TRBV18 and TRBJ2-5; a weak D match, TRBD2 (6 bases). The end of the DNA fits TRBJ2-7 better, so the J call may be wrong. CDR3 length: 15 amino acids. In germline, CDR1 is KGHSH, CDR2 LQKENI. The CDR3 bases are TGTGCCAGCTCACCACGGAGGGAGAGCTCCTACGAGCAGTACTTC. Amino acids: CASSPRRESSYEQYF.